These T cell receptor beta chains were read from a single sample in a study of identical twins. TCRdb independently ran MiXCR on the 5' RACE reads; one entry per CDR3 protein. The sample lists 1.5 million to 2 million distinct CDR3 sequences; around 33% were seen once. Sequences were obtained from cord blood. These receptors were taken from a newborn girl in good health. Both conserved end residues are part of each CDR3. D genes are given only for firm matches. A row's size may be missing; if present it is once, few, many or a size class.

clone_size	v_call	j_call	d_call	cdr3_nt	cdr3_aa
-	TRBV20-1	TRBJ1-1	-	TGCAGTGCTAGAGAGGAAGGTGAAGCTTTCTTT	CSAREEGEAFF
-	TRBV28	TRBJ2-5	TRBD1	TGTGCCAGCAGTTTATCCGGGACAGGGGTTACGAGCGGCCAGGAGACCCAGTACTTC	CASSLSGTGVTSGQETQYF
once	TRBV7-8	TRBJ1-6	-	TGTGCCAGCAGCTTAAGGGGGGTTCCCAGCTCCTATAATTCACCCCTCCACTTT	CASSLRGVPSSYNSPLHF
few	TRBV7-6	TRBJ2-3	TRBD1	TGTGCCAGCAGCTTAGCTCCCGGGACAGCAGATACGCAGTATTTT	CASSLAPGTADTQYF
-	TRBV7-2	TRBJ2-3	-	TGTGCCGGCAGCTTAGTCGGGGTTCGCACAGATACGCAGTATTTT	CAGSLVGVRTDTQYF
-	TRBV7-9	TRBJ1-2	-	TGTGCCAGCTGGCGAGGCGAGGTTATCTATGGCTACACCTTC	CASWRGEVIYGYTF
few	TRBV6-6	TRBJ1-4	-	TGTGCCAGCAGTTACTCGAGAGGGGAGAGTGAAAAACTGTTTTTT	CASSYSRGESEKLFF
-	TRBV7-2	TRBJ2-5	TRBD2	TGTGCCAGCAGCCCCCGGACTAGCGATGAGCAGTACTTC	CASSPRTSDEQYF
many	TRBV10-2	TRBJ1-2	-	TGCGCCAGCTCTTATTCGGACAGTATCTATGGCTACACCTTC	CASSYSDSIYGYTF
few	TRBV12-3/TRBV12-4	TRBJ1-2	-	TGTGCCAGCAGTTTGCCCGGCACCAACCTTGGCTACACCTTC	CASSLPGTNLGYTF
few	TRBV28	TRBJ2-1	-	TGTGCCAGCAGTTTCCCTAGCGCAAGCTCCTACAATGAGCAGTTCTTC	CASSFPSASSYNEQFF
few	TRBV3-1	TRBJ2-3	TRBD2	TGTGCCAGCAGCCCTGAGCGGGGTTATAGCACAGATACGCAGTATTTT	CASSPERGYSTDTQYF
-	TRBV5-1	TRBJ2-7	TRBD2	TGCGCCAGCAGCCTGGGGACTAGAGGGTTCACATACAATGAGCAGTACTTC	CASSLGTRGFTYNEQYF
-	TRBV29-1	TRBJ1-2	TRBD1	TGCAGCGTTGTCCCCCGCGAGGACAGGGTTGGCTACACCTTC	CSVVPREDRVGYTF
-	TRBV29-1	TRBJ2-1	-	TGCAGCGTTGACGACCGGGGAGGCTCCTACAATGAGCAGTTCTTC	CSVDDRGGSYNEQFF
once	TRBV15	TRBJ2-7	TRBD2	TGTGCCACCAGCAGAGAGGGACTAGCGAAAAGCTCCTACGAGCAGTACTTC	CATSREGLAKSSYEQYF
few	TRBV14	TRBJ2-3	-	TGTGCCAGCAGCCAAGAGGGGGGCCTAGCGGTGTTCACAGATACGCAGTATTTT	CASSQEGGLAVFTDTQYF
-	TRBV20-1	TRBJ2-7	TRBD1	TGCAGTGCCCGGAAGGGACAGAGCTCCTACAATGAGCAGTACTTC	CSARKGQSSYNEQYF
-	TRBV6-5	TRBJ1-2	-	TGTGCCAGCAGTTCCTGGGAAGCAGGTGGCTACACCTTC	CASSSWEAGGYTF
-	TRBV20-1	TRBJ2-3	-	TGCAGTGCTGGAGATGGACTCTCAGGCCCCACAGATACGCAGTATTTT	CSAGDGLSGPTDTQYF
-	TRBV20-1	TRBJ2-3	-	TGCAGTGCCCCCGTGCGCGGGGGCCCCCCTCCGCAGTATTTT	CSAPVRGGPPPQYF
many	TRBV4-2	TRBJ2-1	TRBD2	TGTGCCAGCAGCCCAGCGGGGGGCCAAAACAATGAGCAGTTCTTC	CASSPAGGQNNEQFF
-	TRBV4-1	TRBJ2-2	-	TGCGCCAGCAGCCGCACACAGGGTCCGAACACCGGGGAGCTGTTTTTT	CASSRTQGPNTGELFF
few	TRBV27	TRBJ2-7	-	TGTGCCAGCAGTCCTGGCTCCTACTACGAGCAGTACTTC	CASSPGSYYEQYF
-	TRBV20-1	TRBJ1-2	-	TGCAGTGCTAGAGGGGGGGCGGGAGGCTATGGCTACACCTTC	CSARGGAGGYGYTF
-	TRBV10-3	TRBJ2-5	-	TGTGCCATCAGTGAGTCTAGGGGGTCAACCTCCCAAGAGACCCAGTACTTC	CAISESRGSTSQETQYF
-	TRBV7-9	TRBJ1-2	-	TGTGCCAGCAGCTTATTCCGAGGGGGTAACTATGGCTACACCTTC	CASSLFRGGNYGYTF
many	TRBV2	TRBJ2-5	-	TGTGCCAGCATTCGAAGGGGGTTGGGTGTGGAGACCCAGTACTTC	CASIRRGLGVETQYF
-	TRBV5-6	TRBJ2-1	-	TGTGCCAGCAGCTTGGCGGGGCCGGGTGAGCAGTTCTTC	CASSLAGPGEQFF
-	TRBV10-3	TRBJ1-1	-	TGTGCCATCAGGGTCGGACGGAGCACTGAAGCTTTCTTT	CAIRVGRSTEAFF